These 10 T cell receptor beta chains came from one sample sequenced in a study of lung T cells in sarcoidosis with Löfgren's syndrome. TCRdb ran MiXCR on the reads and lists one entry per CDR3 protein. The sample yields just under 20,000 distinct CDR3 sequences, roughly 22% seen once. The sequenced sample was CD4+ T cells from PBMCs. The receptor set was obtained from a human donor with sarcoidosis (Löfgren's syndrome or another form), or a control subject (not recorded which).

This clonotype is termed medium-sized. V gene TRBV27 combines with J gene TRBJ2-1, with D hard to call. The CDR3 length is 13 residues. V was clipped by 7 bases and J by 0 bases, with 7 bases between them. Looked up from germline, CDR1 is MNHEY and CDR2 is SMNVEV (reference sequence). The CDR3 bases are TGTGCCAGCAAGCTGAACTCCTACAATGAGCAGTTCTTC. Its protein is CASKLNSYNEQFF.

This clonotype has a count of ten or more. V is TRBV18 and J is TRBJ1-1; weak D call: TRBD1 (5 bases). Trimming cost V 0 bases and J 1 base, with 12 bases left between them. Germline loops: CDR1 KGHSH, CDR2 LQKENI. The CDR3 is made up of 16 amino acids. CDR3 residues: CASSPPGHRGNTEAFF. DNA for the CDR3: TGTGCCAGCTCACCACCGGGGCACCGAGGGAACACTGAAGCTTTCTTT.

The sample holds many counts of this clonotype. The chain is built from TRBV5-4 and TRBJ2-6, with D possibly TRBD2 on 5 matching bases. The CDR3 is 16 amino acids. CDR1 and CDR2 (germline): SGHNT, YYREEE (reference sequence). Trimming shortened V by 1 base and J by 2 bases, and 10 bases separated the two germline ends. The CDR3 region is CASSLTREAGANVLTF. The CDR3 DNA sequence: TGTGCCAGCAGCTTGACTAGAGAGGCTGGGGCCAACGTCCTGACTTTC.

This clonotype came up many times. The V and J genes are TRBV5-1 and TRBJ1-3; D may be TRBD1 (6 bases). V lost 0 bases to trimming and J lost 2 bases, with 12 bases between them. The CDR3 spans 16 residues. The germline gives CDR1 SGHRS, CDR2 YFSETQ. The CDR3 loop is CASSLEGVGAGNTIYF. For the CDR3, the DNA is TGCGCCAGCAGCTTGGAGGGGGTAGGAGCTGGAAACACCATATATTTT.

This clonotype was recorded at least ten times. V gene TRBV7-9 combines with J gene TRBJ1-1, with D unclear. Germline loops: CDR1 SEHNR, CDR2 FQNEAQ (reference sequence). The CDR3 extends over 15 amino acids. V lost 5 bases to trimming and J lost 3 bases, with 16 bases between them. CDR3: CASSGFGQPHTEAFF. The CDR3 coding sequence is TGTGCCAGCAGCGGCTTTGGGCAGCCCCACACTGAAGCTTTCTTT.

This clonotype has a count of ten or more. This rearrangement joins TRBV7-2 to TRBJ2-2, with 7 nucleotides matching TRBD2. V was pared by 7 bases and J by 13 bases, with 21 bases of the junction left unmatched. CDR1 SGHTA and CDR2 FQGNSA come from the germline V gene. This CDR3 region has 16 residues. The CDR3 nucleotides read TGTGCCAGCACCATTAACGGGACTACCACAAGAATCGGGCTGTTTTTT. It codes for CASTINGTTTRIGLFF.

This clonotype was observed many times. The chain recombines TRBV6-1 with TRBJ2-3, with D hard to call. The CDR3 is 12 residues long. From germline, CDR1 is MNHNS and CDR2 SASEGT. V was shortened by 6 bases and J by 1 base, with 5 bases between the two germline ends. CDR3 DNA sequence: TGTGCCAGCAGCCCGGGCACAGATACGCAGTATTTT. This gives the protein CASSPGTDTQYF.

This clonotype has at least ten counts. The V gene is TRBV28, the J gene TRBJ2-5; possibly TRBD2 for D (6 bases). Germline V gene lookup returns CDR1 MDHEN and CDR2 SYDVKM. The CDR3 has 14 residues. Trimming left V 1 base short and J 5 bases short, with 11 bases between. Here the CDR3 reads CASSLYTGEETQYF. The DNA for the CDR3 is TGTGCCAGCAGTTTATACACGGGAGAGGAGACCCAGTACTTC.

At least ten counts were recorded for this clonotype. This chain joins TRBV29-1 and TRBJ1-1; TRBD1 might be the D (5 bases). Germline-derived CDR1 and CDR2 are SQVTM and ANQGSEA. This CDR3 is built from 14 residues. V lost 5 bases, J lost 0 bases, and 13 bases lay in between. The CDR3 DNA reads TGCAGCGTTAAACTTGGGACGGTGAACACTGAAGCTTTCTTT. It specifies CSVKLGTVNTEAFF.

A note on this clonotype: Since a much larger clone is just one base distant, this may be a read error. The rearrangement uses TRBV5-1 and TRBJ2-7; a possible D gene is TRBD2 (5 bases). There are 16 residues in the CDR3. Germline V gene lookup returns CDR1 SGHRS and CDR2 YFSETQ. The CDR3 coding sequence is TGCGCCAGCGGCTTATCAGCCCTACATCAGGAGGACGAGCAGTACTTC. Amino acids: CASGLSALHQEDEQYF.